This TCR beta chain was obtained from a study of cytomegalovirus exposure and HLA in healthy donors. The CDR3 length is 16 residues. Trimming removed 4 bases from V and 2 bases from J, with 18 bases in between. Germline CDR1 and CDR2: SGHRS and YFSETQ. Points from the study as a whole: Later analysis reportedly placed an Asian-associated ancestry cluster below the roughly 700-donor mean in N-insertions.

PCR primers comprised 60 Vbeta and 13 Jbeta primers. The table came from immunoSEQ multiplex PCR; TCRdb's copy has only in-frame clones and leaves some out. The repertoire has about 64,000 clones, 85% of them found once; the top ten carry about 10%. Note on this clone: Its antigen is still unknown.

This chain links TRBV5-1 with TRBJ2-5, with a possible D match to TRBD1 (7 bases). Sequencing used PBMCs. This sequence was found in a female donor in good health and CMV-seronegative. CDR3 region: CASSAGGGAGQETQYF. Written as DNA, the CDR3 is TGCGCCAGCAGCGCAGGAGGGGGCGCAGGTCAAGAGACCCAGTACTTC. Full variable domain (rest looked up from reference TRBV5-1 and TRBJ2-5): KAGVTQTPRYLIKTRGQQVTLSCSPISGHRSVSWYQQTPGQGLQFLFEYFSETQRNKGNFPGRFSGRQFSNSRSEMNVSTLELGDSALYLCASSAGGGAGQETQYFGPGTRLLVL.